The clone carrying this T cell receptor beta chain was seen ten or more times. The record originates from a study of read filtering for tumor transcriptome and immune sequencing. The overall study: Mean patient age was approximately 71 years, range about 40 to 85; around 17 male, more than 11 female. R-ISS stage counts were 8 or 9 for I, roughly 16 for II, roughly seven for III.

The library was built from about 400 ng RNA with molecular barcoded adaptors for alpha/delta and beta/gamma chains. From the reads, TCRdb called clonotypes with MiXCR, one entry per CDR3 protein. The sample holds 50,000 to 65,000 distinct CDR3 sequences, about 19% seen once. In germline, CDR1 is LNHDA, CDR2 SQIVND (reference sequence). CDR3 length: 13 amino acids. Losses at the gene ends were 5 bases for V and 6 bases for J; bases not matched to a gene: 6. Material for sequencing was a population of CD138-negative cells sorted from bone marrow. The TCR comes from a donor at least 40 years old with multiple myeloma. V usage is TRBV19 and J usage is TRBJ2-5; TRBD1 matches 7 bases. The CDR3: CASSLRQGKTQYF. CDR3 DNA sequence: TGTGCCAGTAGTCTTCGACAGGGAAAGACCCAGTACTTC.